Each of the 31 T cell receptor beta chains below was sequenced from the same sample in a study of cytomegalovirus exposure and HLA in healthy donors. Amplification used 60 Vbeta primers and 13 Jbeta primers. Some clones are missing from TCRdb's copy, which holds only in-frame ones; the method was immunoSEQ multiplex PCR. This sample has fewer than 200,000 clones, with roughly 85% found just once. Material: PBMCs. These receptors were taken from a young man in good health and CMV-seronegative.

The rearrangement links TRBV28 to TRBJ1-2, with TRBD1 matching over 9 bases. V was clipped by 2 bases and J by 8 bases; unmatched bases: 12. The germline CDR1 and CDR2 sequences are MDHEN and SYDVKM. This CDR3 is built from 16 residues. The CDR3 DNA reads as TGTGCCAGCAGTTTAGGGGCGGACAGGGGTTGGTGGGGCTACACCTTC. Translation gives CASSLGADRGWWGYTF.

The rearrangement uses TRBV7-9 and TRBJ1-4; 7 bases are shared with TRBD1. The CDR3 consists of 12 residues. CDR1 and CDR2 from the germline V gene are SEHNR and FQNEAQ (reference sequence). CDR3 loop: CSVGQVNEKLFF. The CDR3 nucleotides read TGTTCCGTAGGACAGGTTAATGAAAAACTGTTTTTT.

This clone was detected only once. The chain employs TRBV5-4 and TRBJ1-2, with D hard to call. Germline CDR1 is SGHNT and CDR2 is YYREEE (reference sequence). The V end lost 4 bases, the J end lost 3 bases, and 16 bases lay between the germline ends. This CDR3 region has 15 residues. CDR3 bases: TGTGCCAGCAGCCGCGGCCCCGACGGCGACTATGGCTACACCTTC. Residues: CASSRGPDGDYGYTF.

The chain couples TRBV7-9 to TRBJ1-2; 7 bases fit TRBD1. The CDR3 is 14 residues long. Germline values: CDR1 SEHNR, CDR2 FQNEAQ (reference sequence). The V segment lost 5 bases and the J segment 4 bases; nucleotides outside the gene matches: 7. The CDR3 reads CASSLGDSPYGYTF. The CDR3 bases are TGTGCCAGCAGCCTCGGGGACAGCCCCTATGGCTACACCTTC.

The rearrangement links TRBV7-9 to TRBJ1-5, with D perhaps matching TRBD1 (5 bases). Between the trimmed V and J ends, which lost 0 bases and 2 bases, there was a span of 14 bases. CDR1 SEHNR and CDR2 FQNEAQ come from the germline V gene (reference sequence). CDR3 length: 17 residues. This CDR3 is CASSLAGGPEGNQPQHF. CDR3 sequence (DNA): TGTGCCAGCAGCTTAGCCGGGGGACCGGAGGGCAATCAGCCCCAGCATTTT.

This clone was recorded only once. In nucleotides, the CDR3 is TGTGCCAGCAGTGGGACAGGGCTCTCCTACGAGCAGTACTTC. Residues: CASSGTGLSYEQYF. This sequence joins TRBV28 and TRBJ2-7; 9 bases agree with TRBD1. Germline V gives CDR1 MDHEN, CDR2 SYDVKM. The CDR3 consists of 14 residues. V lost 5 bases to trimming and J lost 0 bases; unmatched junction nucleotides: 2.

The chain has TRBV15 and TRBJ1-1; no clear D gene. Per germline, CDR1 LNHNV and CDR2 YYDKDF (reference sequence). Trimming took off 3 bases at V and 5 bases at J, with 10 bases between the two ends. The CDR3 has 13 residues. The CDR3 is CATSRKGDTEAFF. The CDR3 DNA is TGTGCCACCAGCAGGAAGGGAGATACTGAAGCTTTCTTT.

This clone has only a few counts. This rearrangement joins TRBV4-1 to TRBJ2-3; D not certain. Per germline, CDR1 MGHRA and CDR2 YSYEKL. Trimming took 1 base from V and 5 from J, leaving 13 bases between them. CDR3 length: 15 residues. This chain's CDR3 is CASSQGQASGDTQYF. The CDR3 nucleotides are TGCGCCAGCAGCCAAGGCCAGGCGTCCGGAGATACGCAGTATTTT.

The chain is built from TRBV9 and TRBJ1-1; 9 bases line up with TRBD1. With 4 bases clipped from V and 7 bases from J, the junction kept 11 bases outside the gene matches. The germline CDR1 and CDR2 sequences are SGDLS and YYNGEE. This CDR3 comprises 15 residues. The DNA of the CDR3 is TGTGCCAGCAGCCCCGGGGACAGGGCGGCCCTTGAAGCTTTCTTT. This sequence encodes CASSPGDRAALEAFF.

DNA for the CDR3: TGCAGCGTTAAGGGGCTCGTAATCGAGACCCAGTACTTC. It yields the protein CSVKGLVIETQYF. The gene calls are TRBV29-1 and TRBJ2-5, with D perhaps matching TRBD1 (5 bases). CDR1 and CDR2 from the germline V gene are SQVTM and ANQGSEA. The V end was cut by 5 bases, the J end by 5 bases, with 15 bases between. CDR3 length: 13 residues.

The V gene is TRBV9, the J gene TRBJ1-3; no firm D call. Trimming removed 0 bases at V and 0 bases at J, with 4 bases between. Germline V CDR1 and CDR2: SGDLS, YYNGEE. The CDR3 has 14 amino acids. The CDR3 protein is CASSVVGSGNTIYF. DNA for the CDR3: TGTGCCAGCAGCGTAGTCGGCTCTGGAAACACCATATATTTT.

The CDR3 nucleotides read TGTGCCAGTAGTCCCCAGACAGGGGGGAATGAAAAACTGTTTTTT. As protein: CASSPQTGGNEKLFF. The V gene is TRBV19, the J gene TRBJ1-4; TRBD1 aligns across 9 bases. The junction had 6 bases not matched to a gene; V was cut back by 5 bases and J by 5 bases. Germline lookup yields CDR1 LNHDA and CDR2 SQIVND (reference sequence). This CDR3 comprises 15 residues.

As for this clone: A junction end diverges from the germline sequence, so it may reflect a read error. This rearrangement joins TRBV27 to TRBJ1-2, with 7 bases fitting TRBD1. Germline CDR1 is MNHEY and CDR2 is SMNVEV (reference sequence). This CDR3 region has 16 residues. The CDR3 DNA reads TGTGCCAGCAGCCCTTTTCCGGGACAGACTAACTATGGCCACACCTTC. Protein sequence: CASSPFPGQTNYGHTF.

The chain is built from TRBV6-6 and TRBJ2-3; maybe TRBD1 (6 bases). Per germline, CDR1 MNHNY and CDR2 SVGAGI (reference sequence). Trimming pared 5 bases from V and 2 bases from J, leaving 11 bases between. The CDR3 length is 14 residues. The CDR3 is CASSQQGYTDTQYF. CDR3 coding DNA: TGTGCCAGCAGTCAACAGGGCTACACAGATACGCAGTATTTT.

This clone was seen once. The V gene is TRBV6-5, the J gene TRBJ1-1; D is uncertain. Trimming stripped 5 bases from V and 4 bases from J, with 14 bases between. CDR3 length: 14 residues. Germline V gene data show CDR1 as MNHEY and CDR2 as SVGAGI. The CDR3: CASSPRGTLTEAFF. Here the CDR3 DNA reads TGTGCCAGCAGTCCCCGCGGAACGCTCACTGAAGCTTTCTTT.

The chain carries TRBV18 and TRBJ1-1; 7 positions match TRBD1. The ends lost 3 bases at V and 2 bases at J; junction bases unmatched: 9. This CDR3 comprises 16 residues. Germline V CDR1 and CDR2: KGHSH, LQKENI. DNA of the CDR3: TGTGCCAGCTCACCGCGTCAAACAGGGGAAAACACTGAAGCTTTCTTT. Its protein is CASSPRQTGENTEAFF. Full variable domain (rest looked up from reference TRBV18 and TRBJ1-1): NAGVMQNPRHLVRRRGQEARLRCSPMKGHSHVYWYRQLPEEGLKFMVYLQKENIIDESGMPKERFSAEFPKEGPSILRIQQVVRGDSAAYFCASSPRQTGENTEAFFGQGTRLTVV.

The chain carries TRBV29-1 and TRBJ2-5; D is unresolved. The end of the DNA fits TRBJ2-7 better, so the J call may be wrong. CDR3 length: 13 residues. Germline V gene lookup returns CDR1 SQVTM and CDR2 ANQGSEA. CDR3 nucleotides: TGCAGCGTTGAAGACACCTATTCTCCCGAGCAGTACTTC. It translates to CSVEDTYSPEQYF.

The chain recombines TRBV4-3 with TRBJ2-1, with D unclear. Germline CDR1 reads LGHNA; CDR2 reads YSLEER. Trimming cost V 8 bases and J 8 bases, with 10 bases left between them. This CDR3 region has 11 residues. CDR3 loop: CASAGFDEQFF. CDR3 nucleotides: TGCGCCAGCGCAGGCTTTGATGAGCAGTTCTTC.

In its sample, this clone was seen once. DNA of the CDR3: TGTGCCAGCAGCTTAGGATATAACCGGGGCCTAGCGGGAGGCTCGTCCGAGCAGTACTTC. It translates to CASSLGYNRGLAGGSSEQYF. V is TRBV11-3 and J is TRBJ2-7; 11 nucleotides agree with TRBD2. The CDR3 contains 20 residues. From germline, CDR1 is SGHNT and CDR2 YENEEA. The trim removed 1 base at V and 6 bases at J, leaving 20 bases unmatched.

The chain couples TRBV6-5 to TRBJ1-1; no clear D gene. The CDR3 length is 13 residues. Germline V lookup: CDR1 MNHEY, CDR2 SVGAGI. Trimming removed 2 bases at V and 3 bases at J, with 7 bases between. The CDR3 reads CASSYRAYTEAFF. The CDR3 nucleotides read TGTGCCAGCAGTTACAGAGCTTACACTGAAGCTTTCTTT.

The gene calls are TRBV11-2 and TRBJ2-4, with a possible D match to TRBD1 (6 bases). The V and J ends lost 2 bases and 4 bases respectively, with 18 bases between them. This CDR3 has 17 residues. Germline V gene lookup returns CDR1 SGHAT and CDR2 FQNNGV. The CDR3 sequence is CASSLSPRGILKNIQYF. The CDR3 DNA follows: TGTGCCAGCAGCTTAAGTCCCAGGGGAATACTTAAAAACATTCAGTACTTC.

The rearrangement uses TRBV7-6 and TRBJ2-2; perhaps TRBD1 as D (6 bases). Germline V gives CDR1 SGHVS, CDR2 FNYEAQ. V dropped 4 bases and J dropped 4 bases, with 10 bases sitting between them. The CDR3 is made up of 14 amino acids. The CDR3 nucleotides are TGTGCCAGCAGCTCAAGGGGGACCACCGGGGAGCTGTTTTTT. The encoded protein is CASSSRGTTGELFF. The full variable domain, with the rest looked up from reference TRBV7-6 and TRBJ2-2, is GAGVSQSPRYKVTKRGQDVALRCDPISGHVSLYWYRQALGQGPEFLTYFNYEAQQDKSGLPNDRFSAERPEGSISTLTIQRTEQRDSAMYRCASSSRGTTGELFFGEGSRLTVL.

The chain joins TRBV6-1 to TRBJ2-3, with 9 bases lining up with TRBD2. The CDR3 spans 14 residues. The ends lost 11 bases at V and 0 bases at J; junction bases unmatched: 6. The V gene's germline CDR1 is MNHNS and CDR2 SASEGT. CDR3 in DNA: TGTGCCGGAGCCGGGACTAGCAGCACAGATACGCAGTATTTT. Amino acid sequence: CAGAGTSSTDTQYF.

The table lists this clone with a few counts. The V gene is TRBV6-1, the J gene TRBJ2-7; D is possibly TRBD1 (6 bases). V lost 7 bases and J lost 0, with 13 bases in between. Germline loops: CDR1 MNHNS, CDR2 SASEGT. The CDR3 is 14 amino acids. The CDR3 bases are TGTGCCAGCAATAGACAGGACAGCTCCTACGAGCAGTACTTC. Protein sequence: CASNRQDSSYEQYF.

The chain links TRBV7-2 to TRBJ2-7; 11 nucleotides match TRBD1. Germline V gene sequence: CDR1 SGHTA, CDR2 FQGNSA. Trimming at V came to 5 bases and at J to 4 bases, leaving 4 bases not matched to a gene. CDR3 size: 14 residues. The CDR3 loop is CASSRTGGIYEQYF. CDR3 nucleotides: TGTGCCAGCAGCCGGACAGGGGGCATATACGAGCAGTACTTC.

The V and J genes are TRBV10-3 and TRBJ2-7; 7 nucleotides line up with TRBD2. Germline V gives CDR1 ENHRY, CDR2 SYGVKD. This CDR3 comprises 14 residues. V trimming: 0 bases; J trimming: 5 bases; junction bases outside the gene matches: 4. The CDR3 sequence: CAISESTSRDEQYF. The CDR3 DNA sequence: TGTGCCATCAGTGAGTCGACTAGCCGGGACGAGCAGTACTTC.

The chain is built from TRBV18 and TRBJ2-5; a weak D match, TRBD2 (5 bases). The CDR3 covers 14 residues. V lost 6 bases to trimming and J lost 1 base, with 12 bases between them. Germline V CDR1 and CDR2: KGHSH, LQKENI. CDR3 loop: CASSLADPQETQYF. Written as DNA, the CDR3 is TGTGCCAGCTCCCTAGCAGATCCCCAAGAGACCCAGTACTTC.

This chain connects TRBV5-8 to TRBJ1-4, with D possibly matching TRBD1 (5 bases). CDR3 length: 16 residues. CDR1 and CDR2 from the germline V gene are SGHTS and YDEGEE. Trimming pared 3 bases from V and 8 bases from J, leaving 20 bases between. The CDR3 coding sequence is TGTGCCAGCAGCTCCGTTACGACAGACCTTAAAGAAAAACTGTTTTTT. This sequence encodes CASSSVTTDLKEKLFF.

V usage is TRBV9 and J usage is TRBJ2-2; 9 nucleotides align to TRBD1. The germline gives CDR1 SGDLS, CDR2 YYNGEE. This CDR3 contains 15 residues. J lost 4 bases, V lost 3 bases, and 4 bases had no gene match. The CDR3 is CASSAGQGRTGELFF. For the CDR3, the DNA is TGTGCCAGCAGCGCTGGACAGGGGCGCACCGGGGAGCTGTTTTTT. The full variable domain, its missing parts supplied by reference TRBV9 and TRBJ2-2, is DSGVTQTPKHLITATGQRVTLRCSPRSGDLSVYWYQQSLDQGLQFLIQYYNGEERAKGNILERFSAQQFPDLHSELNLSSLELGDSALYFCASSAGQGRTGELFFGEGSRLTVL.

The chain joins TRBV19 to TRBJ2-5; the D gene is possibly TRBD2 (6 bases). The V gene lost 6 bases and the J gene lost 2 bases, with 16 bases spanning the gap. The CDR3 extends over 15 amino acids. Germline CDR1 and CDR2: LNHDA and SQIVND (reference sequence). The CDR3 region is CASRSGLSGQETQYF. Written as DNA, the CDR3 is TGTGCCAGTAGGTCGGGACTCTCCGGTCAAGAGACCCAGTACTTC.

V usage is TRBV4-3 and J usage is TRBJ2-4, with a tentative D call TRBD1 (6 bases). Trimming took off 3 bases at V and 2 bases at J, with 11 bases between the two ends. Germline V gives CDR1 LGHNA, CDR2 YSLEER. CDR3 length: 15 residues. CDR3 sequence (DNA): TGCGCCAGCAGCCACTTACAGGGTTCCAAAAACATTCAGTACTTC. It translates to CASSHLQGSKNIQYF.